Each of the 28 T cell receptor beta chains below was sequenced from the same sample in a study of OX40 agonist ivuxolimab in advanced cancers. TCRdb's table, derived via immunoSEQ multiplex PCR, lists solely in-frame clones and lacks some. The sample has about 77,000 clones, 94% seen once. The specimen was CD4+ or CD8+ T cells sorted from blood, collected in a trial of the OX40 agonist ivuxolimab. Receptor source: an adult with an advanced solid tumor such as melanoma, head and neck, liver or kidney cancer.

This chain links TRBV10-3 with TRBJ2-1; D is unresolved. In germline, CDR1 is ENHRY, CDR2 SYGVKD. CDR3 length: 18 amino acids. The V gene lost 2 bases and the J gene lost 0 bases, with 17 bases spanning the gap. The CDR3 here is CAISEAEGPSSSYNEQFF. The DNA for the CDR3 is TGTGCCATCAGTGAGGCTGAAGGTCCTTCTAGCTCCTACAATGAGCAGTTCTTC.

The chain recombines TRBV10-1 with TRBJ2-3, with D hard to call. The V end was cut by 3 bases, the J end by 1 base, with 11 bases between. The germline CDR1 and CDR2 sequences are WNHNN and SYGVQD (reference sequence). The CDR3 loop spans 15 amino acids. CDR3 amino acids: CASSDHDGGTDTQYF. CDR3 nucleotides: TGCGCCAGCAGTGACCACGACGGAGGCACAGATACGCAGTATTTT.

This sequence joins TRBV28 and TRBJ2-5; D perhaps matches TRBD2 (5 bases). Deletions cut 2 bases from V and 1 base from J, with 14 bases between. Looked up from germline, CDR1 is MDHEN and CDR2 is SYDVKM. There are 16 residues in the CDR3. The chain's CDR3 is CASSLPFEGGQETQYF. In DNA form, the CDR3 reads TGTGCCAGCAGTTTACCCTTCGAGGGCGGCCAAGAGACCCAGTACTTC.

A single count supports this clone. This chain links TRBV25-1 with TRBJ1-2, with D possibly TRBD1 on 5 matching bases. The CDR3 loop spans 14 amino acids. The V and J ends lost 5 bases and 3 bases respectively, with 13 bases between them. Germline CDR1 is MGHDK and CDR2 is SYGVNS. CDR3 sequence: CASSPLGTHYGYTF. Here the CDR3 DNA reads TGTGCCAGCAGTCCTCTTGGGACCCACTATGGCTACACCTTC.

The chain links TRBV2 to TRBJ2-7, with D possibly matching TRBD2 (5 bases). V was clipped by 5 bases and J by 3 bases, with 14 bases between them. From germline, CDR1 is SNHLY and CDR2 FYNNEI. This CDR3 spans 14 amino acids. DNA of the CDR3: TGTGCCAGCAGTCGAGGGTACCTTGACTACGAGCAGTACTTC. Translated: CASSRGYLDYEQYF.

CDR3 sequence (DNA): TGCGCCAGCAGCTTCGGGGGGAGGACTGAAGCTTTCTTT. Translating it yields CASSFGGRTEAFF. The V call is TRBV5-1, the J call TRBJ1-1, with a possible D match to TRBD1 (5 bases). Trimming shortened V by 2 bases and J by 5 bases, and 10 bases separated the two germline ends. The CDR3 covers 13 residues. Germline CDR1 SGHRS, CDR2 YFSETQ.

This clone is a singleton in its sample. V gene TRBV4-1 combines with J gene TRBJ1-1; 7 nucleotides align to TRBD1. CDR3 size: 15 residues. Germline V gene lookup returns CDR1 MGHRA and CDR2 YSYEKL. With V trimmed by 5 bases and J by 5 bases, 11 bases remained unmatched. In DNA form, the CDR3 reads TGCGCCAGCAGCGGATCCGACAGGGTTATAACTGAAGCTTTCTTT. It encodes CASSGSDRVITEAFF.

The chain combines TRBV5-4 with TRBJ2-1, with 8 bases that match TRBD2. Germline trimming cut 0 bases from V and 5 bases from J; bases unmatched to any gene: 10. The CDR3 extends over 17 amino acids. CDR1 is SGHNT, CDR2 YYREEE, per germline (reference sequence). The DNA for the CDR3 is TGTGCCAGCAGCTTGGCCTTAGGGGCGGGAGGTAACAATGAGCAGTTCTTC. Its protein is CASSLALGAGGNNEQFF. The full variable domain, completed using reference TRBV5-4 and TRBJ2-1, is ETGVTQSPTHLIKTRGQQVTLRCSSQSGHNTVSWYQQALGQGPQFIFQYYREEENGRGNFPPRFSGLQFPNYSSELNVNALELDDSALYLCASSLALGAGGNNEQFFGPGTRLTVL.

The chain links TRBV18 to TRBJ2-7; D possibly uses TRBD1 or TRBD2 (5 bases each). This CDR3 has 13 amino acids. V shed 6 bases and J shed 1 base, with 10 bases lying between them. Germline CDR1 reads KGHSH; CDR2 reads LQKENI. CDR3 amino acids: CASSPGPSYEQYF. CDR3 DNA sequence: TGTGCCAGCTCTCCGGGACCTTCCTACGAGCAGTACTTC.

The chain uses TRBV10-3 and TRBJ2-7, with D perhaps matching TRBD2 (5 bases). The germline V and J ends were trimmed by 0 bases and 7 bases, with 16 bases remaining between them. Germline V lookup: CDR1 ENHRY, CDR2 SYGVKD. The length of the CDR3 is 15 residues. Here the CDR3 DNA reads TGTGCCATCAGTGAGTCCAAGGGAGCCAGTTATGAGCAGTACTTC. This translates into CAISESKGASYEQYF.

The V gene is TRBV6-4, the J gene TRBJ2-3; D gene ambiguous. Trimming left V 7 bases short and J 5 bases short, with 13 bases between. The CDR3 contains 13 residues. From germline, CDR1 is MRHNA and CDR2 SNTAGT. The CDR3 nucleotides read TGTGCCAGCACGGGCGGTCCCGGAGATACGCAGTATTTT. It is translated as CASTGGPGDTQYF.

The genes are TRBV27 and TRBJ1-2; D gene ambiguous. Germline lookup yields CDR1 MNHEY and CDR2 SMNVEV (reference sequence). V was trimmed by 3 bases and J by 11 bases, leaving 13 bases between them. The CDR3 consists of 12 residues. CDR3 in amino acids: CASSLLNGPYTF. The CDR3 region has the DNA TGTGCCAGCAGTTTGTTAAACGGACCTTACACCTTC.

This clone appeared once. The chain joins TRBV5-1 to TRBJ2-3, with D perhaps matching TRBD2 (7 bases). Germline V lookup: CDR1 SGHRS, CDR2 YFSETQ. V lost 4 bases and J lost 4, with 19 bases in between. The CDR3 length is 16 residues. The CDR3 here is CASSGEWGGGPDTQYF. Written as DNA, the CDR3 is TGCGCCAGCAGCGGGGAATGGGGGGGCGGTCCAGATACGCAGTATTTT.

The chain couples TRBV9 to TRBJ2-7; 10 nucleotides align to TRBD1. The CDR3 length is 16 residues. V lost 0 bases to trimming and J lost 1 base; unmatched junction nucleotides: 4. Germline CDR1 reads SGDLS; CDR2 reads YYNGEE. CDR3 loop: CASSVDDRGPSYEQYF. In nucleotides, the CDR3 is TGTGCCAGCAGCGTAGACGACAGGGGGCCATCCTACGAGCAGTACTTC.

The CDR3 loop is CASSLAGPTYEQYF. CDR3 nucleotides: TGTGCCAGCAGCTTAGCAGGGCCCACCTACGAGCAGTACTTC. The V gene is TRBV11-2, the J gene TRBJ2-7; TRBD1 might be the D (5 bases). V dropped 1 base and J dropped 2 bases, with 9 bases sitting between them. CDR1 is SGHAT, CDR2 FQNNGV, per germline. The CDR3 covers 14 residues.

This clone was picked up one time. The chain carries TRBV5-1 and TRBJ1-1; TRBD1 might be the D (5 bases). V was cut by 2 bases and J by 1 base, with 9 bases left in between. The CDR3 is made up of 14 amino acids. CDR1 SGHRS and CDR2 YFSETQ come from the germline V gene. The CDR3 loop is CASSFFRGNTEAFF. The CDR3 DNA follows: TGCGCCAGCAGCTTTTTTAGGGGGAACACTGAAGCTTTCTTT.

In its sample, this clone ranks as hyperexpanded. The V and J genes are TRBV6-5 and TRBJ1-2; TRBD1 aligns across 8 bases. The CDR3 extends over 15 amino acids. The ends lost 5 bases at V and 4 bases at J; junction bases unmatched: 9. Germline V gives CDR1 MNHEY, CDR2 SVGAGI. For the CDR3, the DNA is TGTGCCAGCAGTCCATCGACAGGGGTGGCCTATGGCTACACCTTC. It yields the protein CASSPSTGVAYGYTF.

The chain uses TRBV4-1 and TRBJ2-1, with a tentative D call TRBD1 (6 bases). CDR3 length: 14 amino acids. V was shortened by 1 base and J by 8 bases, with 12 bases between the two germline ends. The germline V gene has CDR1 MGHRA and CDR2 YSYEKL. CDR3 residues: CASSQGGLGDEQFF. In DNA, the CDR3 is TGCGCCAGCAGCCAAGGGGGGCTCGGGGATGAGCAGTTCTTC.

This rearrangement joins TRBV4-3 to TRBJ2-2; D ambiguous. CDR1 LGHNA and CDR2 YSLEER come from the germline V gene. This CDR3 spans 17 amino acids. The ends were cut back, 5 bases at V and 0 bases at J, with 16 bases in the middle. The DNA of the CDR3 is TGCGCCAGCAGCTCGATCGACGGAATCGCGAACACCGGGGAGCTGTTTTTT. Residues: CASSSIDGIANTGELFF.

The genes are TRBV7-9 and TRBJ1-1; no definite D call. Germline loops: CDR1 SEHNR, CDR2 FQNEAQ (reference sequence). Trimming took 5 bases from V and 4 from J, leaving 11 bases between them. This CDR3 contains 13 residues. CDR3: CASSLGWPTEAFF. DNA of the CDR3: TGTGCCAGCAGCCTAGGGTGGCCCACTGAAGCTTTCTTT.

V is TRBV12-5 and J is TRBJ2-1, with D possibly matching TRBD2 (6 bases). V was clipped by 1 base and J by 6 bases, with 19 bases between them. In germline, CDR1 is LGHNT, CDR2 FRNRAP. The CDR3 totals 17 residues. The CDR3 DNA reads TGTGCTAGTGGTTTGGCCCGGCCGGGGGAAAGTGGCAATGAGCAGTTCTTC. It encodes CASGLARPGESGNEQFF.

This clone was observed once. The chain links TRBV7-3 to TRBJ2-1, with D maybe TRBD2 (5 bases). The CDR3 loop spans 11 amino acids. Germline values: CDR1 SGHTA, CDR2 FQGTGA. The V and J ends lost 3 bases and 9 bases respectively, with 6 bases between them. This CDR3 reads CASSFRGEQFF. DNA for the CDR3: TGTGCCAGCAGCTTCCGGGGTGAGCAGTTCTTC.

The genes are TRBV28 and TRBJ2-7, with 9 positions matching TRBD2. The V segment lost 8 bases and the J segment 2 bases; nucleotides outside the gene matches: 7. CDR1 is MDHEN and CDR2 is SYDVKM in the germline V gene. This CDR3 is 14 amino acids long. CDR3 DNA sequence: TGTGCCAGCTTGAGCGGGGGGCCCGCCTACGAGCAGTACTTC. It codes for CASLSGGPAYEQYF.

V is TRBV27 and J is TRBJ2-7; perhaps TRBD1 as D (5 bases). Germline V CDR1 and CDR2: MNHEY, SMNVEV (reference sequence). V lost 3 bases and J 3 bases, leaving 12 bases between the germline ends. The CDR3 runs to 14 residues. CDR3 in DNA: TGTGCCAGCAGTTTCACAGGAGCAAGCTACGAGCAGTACTTC. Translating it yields CASSFTGASYEQYF.

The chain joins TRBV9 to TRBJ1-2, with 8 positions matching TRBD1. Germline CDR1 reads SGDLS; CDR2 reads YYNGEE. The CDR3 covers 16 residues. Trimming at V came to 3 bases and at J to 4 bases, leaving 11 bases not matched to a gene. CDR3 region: CASSDRLGQGGYGYTF. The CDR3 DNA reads TGTGCCAGCAGCGACCGCCTCGGACAGGGCGGCTATGGCTACACCTTC.

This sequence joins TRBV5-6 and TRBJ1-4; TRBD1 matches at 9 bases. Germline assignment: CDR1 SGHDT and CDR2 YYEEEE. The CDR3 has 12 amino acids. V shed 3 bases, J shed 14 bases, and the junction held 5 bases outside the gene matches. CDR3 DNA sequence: TGTGCCAGCAGCTCCACAGGGGGCGGGCTGTTTTTT. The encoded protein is CASSSTGGGLFF. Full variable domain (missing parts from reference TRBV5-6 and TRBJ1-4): DAGVTQSPTHLIKTRGQQVTLRCSPKSGHDTVSWYQQALGQGPQFIFQYYEEEERQRGNFPDRFSGHQFPNYSSELNVNALLLGDSALYLCASSSTGGGLFFGSGTQLSVL.

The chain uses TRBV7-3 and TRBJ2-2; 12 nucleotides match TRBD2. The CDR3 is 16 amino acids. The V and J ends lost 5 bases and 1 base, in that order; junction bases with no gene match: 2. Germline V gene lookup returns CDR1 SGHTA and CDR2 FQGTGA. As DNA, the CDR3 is TGTGCCAGCAGCCCTAGCGGGAGGGGGAACACCGGGGAGCTGTTTTTT. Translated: CASSPSGRGNTGELFF.

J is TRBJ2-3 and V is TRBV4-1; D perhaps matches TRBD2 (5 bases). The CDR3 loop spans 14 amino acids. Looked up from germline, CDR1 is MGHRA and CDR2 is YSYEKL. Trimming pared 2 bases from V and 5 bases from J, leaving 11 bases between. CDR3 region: CASSQPDWQDTQYF. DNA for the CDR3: TGCGCCAGCAGCCAACCGGACTGGCAAGATACGCAGTATTTT.